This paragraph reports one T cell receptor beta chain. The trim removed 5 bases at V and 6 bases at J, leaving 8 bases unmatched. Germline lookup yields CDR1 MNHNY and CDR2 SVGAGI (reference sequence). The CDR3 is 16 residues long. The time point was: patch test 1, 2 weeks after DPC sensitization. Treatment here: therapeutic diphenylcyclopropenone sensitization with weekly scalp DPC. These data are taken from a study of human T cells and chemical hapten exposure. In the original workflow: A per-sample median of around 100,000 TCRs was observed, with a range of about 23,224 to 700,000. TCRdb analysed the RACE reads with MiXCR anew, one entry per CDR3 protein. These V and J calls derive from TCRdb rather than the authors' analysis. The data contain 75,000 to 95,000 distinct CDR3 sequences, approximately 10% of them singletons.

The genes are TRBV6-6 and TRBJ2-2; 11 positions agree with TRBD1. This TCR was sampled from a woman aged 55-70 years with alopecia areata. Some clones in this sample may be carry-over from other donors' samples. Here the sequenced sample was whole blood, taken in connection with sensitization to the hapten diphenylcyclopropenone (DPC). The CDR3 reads CASSRTGGLGAGELFF. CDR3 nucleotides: TGTGCCAGCAGTCGGACAGGGGGCCTCGGTGCCGGGGAGCTGTTTTTT.